The rows below give T cell receptor beta chains drawn from one sample of a study of cytomegalovirus exposure and HLA in healthy donors. Sequencing was performed with immunoSEQ multiplex PCR; in TCRdb, only in-frame clones are kept and a portion is missing. Of roughly 63,000 clones listed, approximately 82% are singletons. The sequenced material came from PBMCs. The receptors derive from a woman aged 40-49 years in good health and CMV-seropositive. The CDR3 runs from the conserved cysteine through the conserved F or W. Fields, in order: J gene, D gene, V gene, clone size, CDR3 length, CDR3 DNA, CDR3 protein. D genes are given only for firm matches. Where a row states a size, it is once, few, many or the class of an expanded clone; other rows omit it.

j_gene: TRBJ2-3; d_gene: TRBD2; v_gene: TRBV5-1; abundance: NA; len: 15; CDR3nt: TGCGCCAGCAGTCGGACTAGCAGCGCCACAGATACGCAGTATTTT; CDR3aa: CASSRTSSATDTQYF
j_gene: TRBJ2-1; d_gene: TRBD2; v_gene: TRBV2; abundance: NA; len: 16; CDR3nt: TGTGCCAGCAGCCCCCAACTGGGACTAGCGGGGTATGAGCAGTTCTTC; CDR3aa: CASSPQLGLAGYEQFF
j_gene: TRBJ2-2; d_gene: TRBD2; v_gene: TRBV5-1; abundance: NA; len: 15; CDR3nt: TGCGCCAGCAGCCTAGCGGGACCTATAGCCGGGGAGCTGTTTTTT; CDR3aa: CASSLAGPIAGELFF
j_gene: TRBJ1-2; d_gene: NA; v_gene: TRBV7-2; abundance: NA; len: 12; CDR3nt: TGTGCCACAGGCTCGGCTAACTATGGCTACACCTTC; CDR3aa: CATGSANYGYTF
j_gene: TRBJ1-6; d_gene: TRBD1; v_gene: TRBV2; abundance: few; len: 14; CDR3nt: TGTGCCAGAGGGGGCTTGCAGAGTAATTCACCCCTCCACTTT; CDR3aa: CARGGLQSNSPLHF
j_gene: TRBJ1-2; d_gene: NA; v_gene: TRBV27; abundance: once; len: 14; CDR3nt: TGTGCCAGCACCTTCAGAGCAGGGAATTATGGCTACACCTTC; CDR3aa: CASTFRAGNYGYTF
j_gene: TRBJ1-2; d_gene: NA; v_gene: TRBV18; abundance: NA; len: 15; CDR3nt: TGTGCCAGCTCACCTTCAGGGTGGTCCGGCTATGGCTACACCTTC; CDR3aa: CASSPSGWSGYGYTF
j_gene: TRBJ1-1; d_gene: TRBD1; v_gene: TRBV27; abundance: NA; len: 15; CDR3nt: TGTGCCAGCAGTCCAGGGGGCGCAGCGAACACTGAAGCTTTCTTT; CDR3aa: CASSPGGAANTEAFF
j_gene: TRBJ1-2; d_gene: NA; v_gene: TRBV25-1; abundance: NA; len: 14; CDR3nt: TGTGCCAGCAGTGGACAGGTGACCTCTGATGGCTACACCTTC; CDR3aa: CASSGQVTSDGYTF
j_gene: TRBJ1-1; d_gene: NA; v_gene: TRBV6-5; abundance: NA; len: 15; CDR3nt: TGTGCCAGCAGTCCACCGGGGGACCATCGGACTGAAGCTTTCTTT; CDR3aa: CASSPPGDHRTEAFF
j_gene: TRBJ1-2; d_gene: NA; v_gene: TRBV29-1; abundance: NA; len: 13; CDR3nt: TGCAGCTACATCGGAAGGGTTGGAGGTGGCTACACCTTC; CDR3aa: CSYIGRVGGGYTF
j_gene: TRBJ1-2; d_gene: NA; v_gene: TRBV7-8; abundance: once; len: 13; CDR3nt: TGTGCCAGCAGCTTGGGGGGGAACTATGGCTACACCTTC; CDR3aa: CASSLGGNYGYTF
j_gene: TRBJ1-2; d_gene: NA; v_gene: TRBV29-1; abundance: NA; len: 14; CDR3nt: TGCAGCGCCCACACAGGAGCTGCTAACTATGGCTACACCTTC; CDR3aa: CSAHTGAANYGYTF
j_gene: TRBJ1-2; d_gene: TRBD1; v_gene: TRBV6-5; abundance: NA; len: 14; CDR3nt: TGTGCCAGCAGTTTGACACAGGGGAACTATGGCTACACCTTC; CDR3aa: CASSLTQGNYGYTF
j_gene: TRBJ1-3; d_gene: NA; v_gene: TRBV6-5; abundance: few; len: 15; CDR3nt: TGTGCCAGCAGTCCGACAGTCAACTCTGGAAACACCATATATTTT; CDR3aa: CASSPTVNSGNTIYF
j_gene: TRBJ2-3; d_gene: TRBD2; v_gene: TRBV5-4; abundance: NA; len: 16; CDR3nt: TGTGCCAGCAGCTTAGGTCGGGGGGGGCCGCAAGATACGCAGTATTTT; CDR3aa: CASSLGRGGPQDTQYF
j_gene: TRBJ2-7; d_gene: TRBD1; v_gene: TRBV7-2; abundance: NA; len: 16; CDR3nt: TGTGCCAGCAGCTTACAGCCGACAGGGGGCATGGACGAGCAGTACTTC; CDR3aa: CASSLQPTGGMDEQYF
j_gene: TRBJ2-1; d_gene: NA; v_gene: TRBV9; abundance: NA; len: 14; CDR3nt: TGTGCCAGCAGCGTTATGGCCGGGTCCGATGAGCAGTTCTTC; CDR3aa: CASSVMAGSDEQFF
j_gene: TRBJ1-1; d_gene: TRBD1; v_gene: TRBV6-6; abundance: few; len: 15; CDR3nt: TGTGCCAGCAGTTCCTTTCCTACAGGGGGCACTGAAGCTTTCTTT; CDR3aa: CASSSFPTGGTEAFF
j_gene: TRBJ2-1; d_gene: TRBD2; v_gene: TRBV10-2; abundance: once; len: 15; CDR3nt: TGCGCCAGCAGAGCCACTGAGCGGGGGTACAATGAGCAGTTCTTC; CDR3aa: CASRATERGYNEQFF
j_gene: TRBJ2-2; d_gene: NA; v_gene: TRBV9; abundance: NA; len: 15; CDR3nt: TGTGCCAGCAGCGTAGGGAACAGGGTTAACGGGGAGCTGTTTTTT; CDR3aa: CASSVGNRVNGELFF
j_gene: TRBJ2-7; d_gene: TRBD2; v_gene: TRBV7-6; abundance: NA; len: 15; CDR3nt: TGTGCCAGCAGCTCCGGGACTAGCGGGGACTACGAGCAGTACTTC; CDR3aa: CASSSGTSGDYEQYF
j_gene: TRBJ2-7; d_gene: TRBD1; v_gene: TRBV18; abundance: NA; len: 14; CDR3nt: TGTGCCAGCTCACCCCGACAGGGGCCCTACGAGCAGTACTTC; CDR3aa: CASSPRQGPYEQYF
j_gene: TRBJ2-5; d_gene: NA; v_gene: TRBV6-1; abundance: NA; len: 11; CDR3nt: TGTGCCAGCCAAGAAGGGGCTCCCCAGTACTTC; CDR3aa: CASQEGAPQYF
j_gene: TRBJ2-5; d_gene: TRBD2; v_gene: TRBV12-5; abundance: NA; len: 16; CDR3nt: TGTGCTAGTGGTTTGGTACGGAGCGGGGTCACAGAGACCCAGTACTTC; CDR3aa: CASGLVRSGVTETQYF
j_gene: TRBJ1-4; d_gene: NA; v_gene: TRBV19; abundance: few; len: 13; CDR3nt: TGTGCCAGTAACCGACACCCCGATGAAAAACTGTTTTTT; CDR3aa: CASNRHPDEKLFF
j_gene: TRBJ1-2; d_gene: TRBD1; v_gene: TRBV19; abundance: NA; len: 16; CDR3nt: TGTGCCAGTAGTATGGGGCAGGGGACAGTTTCGGATGGCTACACCTTC; CDR3aa: CASSMGQGTVSDGYTF
j_gene: TRBJ2-7; d_gene: NA; v_gene: TRBV7-9; abundance: NA; len: 12; CDR3nt: TGTGCCAGCAGCTTACAGGGCTACGAGCAGTACTTC; CDR3aa: CASSLQGYEQYF
j_gene: TRBJ1-6; d_gene: NA; v_gene: TRBV9; abundance: NA; len: 15; CDR3nt: TGTGCCAGCAGCGTAGGGGGCCAGTATAATTCACCCCTCCACTTT; CDR3aa: CASSVGGQYNSPLHF
j_gene: TRBJ2-5; d_gene: NA; v_gene: TRBV9; abundance: NA; len: 15; CDR3nt: TGTGCCAGCAGCGTAGTTGGGACTGCCACGTCGGCCCAGTACTTC; CDR3aa: CASSVVGTATSAQYF
j_gene: TRBJ2-7; d_gene: TRBD1; v_gene: TRBV18; abundance: NA; len: 14; CDR3nt: TGTGCCAGCTCACCGGACAGGGTCACCTACGAGCAGTACTTC; CDR3aa: CASSPDRVTYEQYF
j_gene: TRBJ2-1; d_gene: NA; v_gene: TRBV5-8; abundance: NA; len: 14; CDR3nt: TGTGCCAGCAGCTGGGACGGACAGTACAATGAGCAGTTCTTC; CDR3aa: CASSWDGQYNEQFF
j_gene: TRBJ2-7; d_gene: NA; v_gene: TRBV7-2; abundance: NA; len: 14; CDR3nt: TGTGCCAGCAGCTTCAGCCCCGCCGGGGTCGAGCAGTACTTC; CDR3aa: CASSFSPAGVEQYF
j_gene: TRBJ1-2; d_gene: TRBD1; v_gene: TRBV2; abundance: NA; len: 14; CDR3nt: TGTGCCAGCAGTGCCGGGACAGGGGGCTTTGGCTACACCTTC; CDR3aa: CASSAGTGGFGYTF
j_gene: TRBJ2-7; d_gene: NA; v_gene: TRBV9; abundance: NA; len: 17; CDR3nt: TGTGCCAGCAGCGTGACAAGTGGGGGGCAGGGGGCCTACGAGCAGTACTTC; CDR3aa: CASSVTSGGQGAYEQYF
j_gene: TRBJ2-1; d_gene: NA; v_gene: TRBV2; abundance: NA; len: 16; CDR3nt: TGTGCCAGCACCTTTCGGCAGGGACAAACCTACAATGAGCAGTTCTTC; CDR3aa: CASTFRQGQTYNEQFF
j_gene: TRBJ1-4; d_gene: TRBD1; v_gene: TRBV30; abundance: NA; len: 13; CDR3nt: TGTGCCTGGTTGAGGCAGGGGGATGAAAAACTGTTTTTT; CDR3aa: CAWLRQGDEKLFF
j_gene: TRBJ1-5; d_gene: NA; v_gene: TRBV19; abundance: NA; len: 17; CDR3nt: TGTGCCAGTAGTCCCCCACCGGGGGGGTATAGCAATCAGCCCCAGCATTTT; CDR3aa: CASSPPPGGYSNQPQHF
j_gene: TRBJ1-1; d_gene: TRBD1; v_gene: TRBV5-5; abundance: NA; len: 14; CDR3nt: TGTGCCAGCAGCGGCGGGACAGGGGACACTGAAGCTTTCTTT; CDR3aa: CASSGGTGDTEAFF
j_gene: TRBJ2-5; d_gene: NA; v_gene: TRBV5-1; abundance: NA; len: 16; CDR3nt: TGCGCCAGCAGCTTGGCCGCGCGGACCTCGGTAGGGGCCCAGTACTTC; CDR3aa: CASSLAARTSVGAQYF
j_gene: TRBJ2-2; d_gene: NA; v_gene: TRBV5-1; abundance: few; len: 16; CDR3nt: TGCGCCAGCAGCTCAGGGGTTGGAGGAGTTACCGGGGAGCTGTTTTTT; CDR3aa: CASSSGVGGVTGELFF
j_gene: TRBJ1-4; d_gene: NA; v_gene: TRBV29-1; abundance: NA; len: 14; CDR3nt: TGCAGCGTTGAAGAAAGGGGGTCAGGCGAAAAACTGTTTTTT; CDR3aa: CSVEERGSGEKLFF
j_gene: TRBJ1-1; d_gene: NA; v_gene: TRBV6-5; abundance: NA; len: 14; CDR3nt: TGTGCCAGCAGGTCGGGACTCAGGGTGCCTGAAGCTTTCTTT; CDR3aa: CASRSGLRVPEAFF
j_gene: TRBJ2-1; d_gene: TRBD2; v_gene: TRBV7-9; abundance: few; len: 14; CDR3nt: TGTGCCAGCAGCTGGACTAGCGCGGCCCCTGAGCAGTTCTTC; CDR3aa: CASSWTSAAPEQFF
j_gene: TRBJ1-2; d_gene: NA; v_gene: TRBV29-1; abundance: NA; len: 12; CDR3nt: TGCAGCGTTGGAACGGGATTCTATGGCTACACCTTC; CDR3aa: CSVGTGFYGYTF
j_gene: TRBJ2-1; d_gene: TRBD1; v_gene: TRBV5-4; abundance: once; len: 15; CDR3nt: TGTGCCAGCAGCTTAAAAGGGACAGGGGTCAATGAGCAGTTCTTC; CDR3aa: CASSLKGTGVNEQFF
j_gene: TRBJ2-5; d_gene: TRBD2; v_gene: TRBV7-9; abundance: NA; len: 16; CDR3nt: TGTTCCAGCAGCTTAGAAGGCCGGGGGGTGAGGGAGACCCAGTACTTC; CDR3aa: CSSSLEGRGVRETQYF
j_gene: TRBJ1-6; d_gene: TRBD1; v_gene: TRBV5-1; abundance: NA; len: 16; CDR3nt: TGCGCCAGCAGCTTGAAACAGGGGAGCTATAATTCACCCCTCCACTTT; CDR3aa: CASSLKQGSYNSPLHF
j_gene: TRBJ2-2; d_gene: NA; v_gene: TRBV27; abundance: NA; len: 17; CDR3nt: TGTGCCAGCAGTTTCCCCGGGACTCTAAGGAACCCCGGGGAGCTGTTTTTT; CDR3aa: CASSFPGTLRNPGELFF
j_gene: TRBJ2-3; d_gene: NA; v_gene: TRBV4-1; abundance: few; len: 13; CDR3nt: TGCGCCAGCAGCCAGACGACAGCCCCCTTCCAGTATTTT; CDR3aa: CASSQTTAPFQYF
j_gene: TRBJ2-7; d_gene: TRBD1; v_gene: TRBV19; abundance: NA; len: 15; CDR3nt: TGTGCCAGTAGTAGGGCAGGGGGCTCCCCCTACGAGCAGTACTTC; CDR3aa: CASSRAGGSPYEQYF
j_gene: TRBJ1-5; d_gene: TRBD1; v_gene: TRBV2; abundance: few; len: 17; CDR3nt: TGTGCCAGCAGTGGGATTTCCTGGGACAGGGAGACCCAGCCCCAGCATTTT; CDR3aa: CASSGISWDRETQPQHF
j_gene: TRBJ1-5; d_gene: NA; v_gene: TRBV9; abundance: NA; len: 15; CDR3nt: TGTGCCAGCAGCGGAGAAGGGGGTGGGGATCAGCCCCAGCATTTT; CDR3aa: CASSGEGGGDQPQHF
j_gene: TRBJ2-7; d_gene: TRBD2; v_gene: TRBV19; abundance: NA; len: 16; CDR3nt: TGTGCCAGTAGTTCCCGACCGGGACTAGTAGCCTACGAGCAGTACTTC; CDR3aa: CASSSRPGLVAYEQYF
j_gene: TRBJ2-2; d_gene: NA; v_gene: TRBV5-1; abundance: NA; len: 13; CDR3nt: TGCGCCAGCAGCTTTGGAGCCACCGGGGAGCTGTTTTTT; CDR3aa: CASSFGATGELFF